This entry lists 28 T cell receptor beta chains sequenced from one sample in a study of blood T cells in healthy people across ages. A sample-barcoded 5' primer and a J-beta primer mix were used in a second PCR of about 6 to 11 cycles. TCRdb fed the 5' RACE reads into MiXCR, producing one record per CDR3 protein. The top ten hold around 8% of the sample, which has about 1,400,000 distinct CDR3 sequences, roughly 40% seen once. The material sequenced was blood. Source of these receptors: a woman aged 18-35 years in good health.

The chain joins TRBV12-3 or TRBV12-4 to TRBJ2-1, with 9 bases fitting TRBD2. V gave up 8 bases and J gave up 9 bases; unmatched junction bases: 8. The CDR3 covers 13 residues. The CDR3, as DNA: TGTGCCAGCGAAGGGCGGGAGGGGCCTGAGCAGTTCTTC. This translates into CASEGREGPEQFF.

The chain carries TRBV12-3 or TRBV12-4 and TRBJ2-5; 10 bases fit TRBD2. This CDR3 comprises 16 residues. V trimming: 5 bases; J trimming: 5 bases; junction bases outside the gene matches: 11. CDR3 in amino acids: CASSESGRALWETQYF. The CDR3 nucleotides are TGTGCCAGCAGTGAGAGCGGGAGGGCCCTTTGGGAGACCCAGTACTTC.

The CDR3 here is CASRPGLGREQYF. CDR3 DNA: TGTGCCAGCAGACCGGGACTAGGTAGGGAGCAGTACTTC. The chain combines TRBV27 with TRBJ2-4; TRBD2 matches at 8 bases. The CDR3 runs to 13 residues. The V gene end was trimmed by 6 bases and the J gene end by 13 bases; junction bases not matched to a gene: 11. Germline V lookup: CDR1 MNHEY, CDR2 SMNVEV (reference sequence).

A few counts support this clonotype. The chain carries TRBV6-1 and TRBJ2-1; the match to TRBD2 covers 7 bases. This CDR3 contains 16 residues. With V trimmed by 4 bases and J by 7 bases, 13 bases remained unmatched. Germline V gene data show CDR1 as MNHNS and CDR2 as SASEGT. This CDR3 reads CASSAGSGYLGNEQFF. For the CDR3, the DNA is TGTGCCAGCAGTGCGGGTAGCGGGTACCTGGGGAATGAGCAGTTCTTC.

The rearrangement joins TRBV12-3 or TRBV12-4 to TRBJ2-3; D is uncertain. V shed 1 base and J shed 9 bases, with 5 bases lying between them. The length of the CDR3 is 11 residues. The CDR3 spells CASSLDRTQYF. The CDR3 region has the DNA TGTGCCAGCAGTTTAGACCGCACGCAGTATTTT.

This clonotype came up a few times. A much larger clone differs from this one at a single base, so this may be a read error. This chain joins TRBV5-1 and TRBJ2-5, with 8 bases fitting TRBD2. Germline CDR1 is SGHRS and CDR2 is YFSETQ. The V and J ends lost 4 bases and 11 bases, in that order; junction bases with no gene match: 13. This CDR3 has 14 residues. The CDR3 DNA is TGCGCCAGCAGCGTAAGCGGGGGACTAGAAGAGCAGTACTTC. Amino acid sequence: CASSVSGGLEEQYF.

The CDR3 DNA reads as TGCAGTCCCATTTCGCGGGAGACCCAGTACTTC. Translation gives CSPISRETQYF. V gene TRBV20-1 combines with J gene TRBJ2-5; D unresolved. V lost 8 bases to trimming and J lost 5 bases, with 12 bases between them. CDR3 length equals 11 residues. Germline values: CDR1 DFQATT, CDR2 SNEGSKA (reference sequence).

The table lists this clonotype with a few counts. The genes are TRBV9 and TRBJ1-6; tentatively, D is TRBD1 (5 bases). The CDR3 extends over 15 amino acids. V gave up 3 bases and J gave up 6 bases, with 13 bases separating them. Looked up from germline, CDR1 is SGDLS and CDR2 is YYNGEE. Written as DNA, the CDR3 is TGTGCCAGCAGCGCGACCGGGACCGGTAATTCACCCCTCCACTTT. This codes for CASSATGTGNSPLHF.

This clonotype showed up just a few times. J is TRBJ1-1 and V is TRBV27; TRBD1 matches 7 bases. After removal of 4 bases from V and 10 bases from J, the junction contained 12 bases not matched to a gene. Germline V gene sequence: CDR1 MNHEY, CDR2 SMNVEV (reference sequence). The CDR3 spans 14 residues. CDR3 bases: TGTGCCAGCAGTTCGAACGACAGGGTACTCGGAGCTTTCTTT. Protein sequence: CASSSNDRVLGAFF.

V gene TRBV12-5 combines with J gene TRBJ2-5, with 14 bases that match TRBD2. Looked up from germline, CDR1 is LGHNT and CDR2 is FRNRAP. J was trimmed by 1 base and V by 6 bases; bases with no gene match: 10. The CDR3 totals 18 residues. For the CDR3, the DNA is TGTGCTAGTGGCCCGGGGACTAGCGGGGGAGCGGGCCAAGAGACCCAGTACTTC. Protein sequence: CASGPGTSGGAGQETQYF.

The CDR3 sequence is CASVSGTSRETQYF. The CDR3 bases are TGTGCTAGTGTCTCCGGGACCTCTAGGGAGACCCAGTACTTC. The chain uses TRBV12-5 and TRBJ2-5; D possibly uses TRBD1 or TRBD2 (5 bases each). The CDR3 totals 14 residues. Germline V CDR1 and CDR2: LGHNT, FRNRAP. V lost 7 bases to trimming and J lost 5 bases, with 17 bases between them.

This clonotype was counted a few times. CDR3 sequence reads: CAVSPGGLAFHEQYF. The DNA of the CDR3 is TGTGCCGTATCCCCGGGGGGACTAGCCTTCCACGAGCAGTACTTC. The rearrangement joins TRBV30 to TRBJ2-5; 9 bases are shared with TRBD2. The DNA end favors TRBJ2-7, so the J call may be wrong. The CDR3 contains 15 residues. CDR1 is GTSNPN, CDR2 SVGIG, per germline (reference sequence).

The CDR3 nucleotides read TGTGCCAGCAGCAAAGGGACAGTCGTCTACGAGCAGTACTTC. Translated, it gives CASSKGTVVYEQYF. V is TRBV21-1 and J is TRBJ2-7; the table's D call TRBD1 went unverified against the DNA. TRBV21-1 corresponds to a pseudogene. CDR3 size: 14 residues.

The chain is built from TRBV28 and TRBJ2-3; 11 nucleotides agree with TRBD2. CDR3 length: 17 residues. V dropped 6 bases and J dropped 1; count of bases not matched to a gene: 9. Germline CDR1 is MDHEN and CDR2 is SYDVKM. CDR3 protein: CASSKLAGDLRTDTQYF. The CDR3 DNA sequence: TGTGCCAGCAGCAAACTAGCGGGGGACCTTCGCACAGATACGCAGTATTTT.

This chain uses TRBV10-3 with TRBJ1-5; perhaps TRBD1 as D (5 bases). The CDR3 covers 13 residues. The V and J ends lost 3 bases and 9 bases respectively, with 12 bases between them. Germline lookup yields CDR1 ENHRY and CDR2 SYGVKD. DNA of the CDR3: TGTGCCATCAGTGATGGGGGGGATCGGCCCCAGCATTTT. Translating it yields CAISDGGDRPQHF.

The V call is TRBV7-9, the J call TRBJ1-2, with D possibly matching TRBD1 (5 bases). V was trimmed by 4 bases and J by 5 bases, leaving 14 bases between them. Germline values: CDR1 SEHNR, CDR2 FQNEAQ (reference sequence). The CDR3 has 14 residues. CDR3 loop: CASSSPGLQYGYTF. CDR3 in DNA: TGTGCCAGCAGCTCACCGGGACTCCAGTATGGCTACACCTTC.

The V call is TRBV18, the J call TRBJ2-1; 7 bases are shared with TRBD2. Germline V gene sequence: CDR1 KGHSH, CDR2 LQKENI. V lost 6 bases and J lost 5; bases outside the gene matches: 16. The CDR3 covers 17 residues. The CDR3 region has the DNA TGTGCCAGCTCCCGACCTGTAAGACTAGCCGGAGACAATGAGCAGTTCTTC. Residues: CASSRPVRLAGDNEQFF.

The chain has TRBV6-2 or TRBV6-3 and TRBJ2-5; possibly TRBD1 for D (5 bases). Looked up from germline, CDR1 is MNHEY and CDR2 is SVGEGT. The length of the CDR3 is 14 residues. V lost 0 bases and J lost 4, with 9 bases in between. CDR3 sequence: CASSYSKGRETQYF. For the CDR3, the DNA is TGTGCCAGCAGTTACTCGAAGGGGCGAGAGACCCAGTACTTC.

In this sample, this clonotype turned up a few times. This chain joins TRBV6-5 and TRBJ1-2, with 8 bases matching TRBD1. Germline assignment: CDR1 MNHEY and CDR2 SVGAGI. V gave up 11 bases and J gave up 9 bases; unmatched junction bases: 14. This CDR3 spans 13 amino acids. The DNA of the CDR3 is TGTGCCGGCACCGGCCAGGGGGCTTATCGCTACACCTTC. The encoded protein is CAGTGQGAYRYTF.

This clonotype was counted once. J is TRBJ2-3 and V is TRBV2; D remains unclear. Germline CDR1 reads SNHLY; CDR2 reads FYNNEI. The CDR3 totals 13 residues. V gave up 3 bases and J gave up 7 bases, with 11 bases separating them. The CDR3 nucleotides read TGTGCCAGCAGTGATAGGTCAAGGCATACGCAGTATTTT. This gives the protein CASSDRSRHTQYF. The whole variable domain, filled in from reference TRBV2 and TRBJ2-3, reads EPEVTQTPSHQVTQMGQEVILRCVPISNHLYFYWYRQILGQKVEFLVSFYNNEISEKSEIFDDQFSVERPDGSNFTLKIRSTKLEDSAMYFCASSDRSRHTQYFGPGTRLTVL.

The CDR3 sequence: CSVEDTAGYEQYF. CDR3 bases: TGCAGCGTTGAAGATACGGCCGGCTACGAGCAGTACTTC. J is TRBJ2-7 and V is TRBV29-1; no definite D call. The V end was cut by 0 bases, the J end by 3 bases, with 9 bases between. The CDR3 is 13 residues long. Germline-derived CDR1 and CDR2 are SQVTM and ANQGSEA.

The chain has TRBV20-1 and TRBJ2-3; perhaps TRBD2 as D (5 bases). The CDR3 runs to 16 residues. The V and J ends lost 0 bases and 0 bases respectively, with 13 bases between them. From germline, CDR1 is DFQATT and CDR2 SNEGSKA (reference sequence). As DNA, the CDR3 is TGCAGTGCTAGAGATCATAGTCGGGGAAGCACAGATACGCAGTATTTT. Its translation: CSARDHSRGSTDTQYF.

CDR3 sequence reads: CASSPNLGGSYEQYF. The CDR3 DNA follows: TGTGCCAGCAGTCCTAATTTGGGCGGCTCCTACGAGCAGTACTTC. This chain uses TRBV12-3 or TRBV12-4 with TRBJ2-7, with D uncertain. The V gene lost 5 bases and the J gene lost 0 bases, with 14 bases spanning the gap. The CDR3 loop spans 15 amino acids.

This clonotype has just a few counts. The V and J genes are TRBV27 and TRBJ2-5, with D hard to call. Germline V gene sequence: CDR1 MNHEY, CDR2 SMNVEV (reference sequence). The CDR3 is 17 amino acids. Trimming left V 10 bases short and J 4 bases short, with 28 bases between. For the CDR3, the DNA is TGTGCCACCCAAAGCCGTGTTCGGCTGGGTATCGGAGAGACCCAGTACTTC. This gives the protein CATQSRVRLGIGETQYF.

The chain employs TRBV29-1 and TRBJ1-2; 9 nucleotides match TRBD1. Per germline, CDR1 SQVTM and CDR2 ANQGSEA. CDR3 length equals 13 residues. Germline trimming cut 6 bases from V and 2 bases from J; bases unmatched to any gene: 4. The CDR3 nucleotides are TGCAGCGTACAGGGGGCGCCGAACTATGGCTACACCTTC. Protein: CSVQGAPNYGYTF.

This clonotype has a handful of counts. This sequence joins TRBV9 and TRBJ2-3, with D possibly matching TRBD2 (6 bases). V shed 3 bases and J shed 2 bases, with 10 bases lying between them. Germline CDR1 is SGDLS and CDR2 is YYNGEE. The CDR3 totals 14 residues. The CDR3: CASSGRAFTDTQYF. The CDR3 region has the DNA TGTGCCAGCAGCGGGAGGGCCTTCACAGATACGCAGTATTTT.

This clonotype turned up a few times. This sequence joins TRBV7-2 and TRBJ1-2, with a weak D call TRBD1 (5 bases). Germline CDR1 and CDR2: SGHTA and FQGNSA. The ends were cut back, 5 bases at V and 6 bases at J, with 22 bases in the middle. The CDR3 covers 16 residues. This CDR3 reads CASSPLQGRGRDGYTF. CDR3 DNA: TGTGCCAGCAGCCCCCTCCAAGGACGGGGACGGGATGGCTACACCTTC.

This clonotype appeared a few times. The rearrangement links TRBV20-1 to TRBJ2-5; D is unresolved. CDR3 length: 11 amino acids. V lost 2 bases to trimming and J lost 4 bases, with 5 bases between them. Germline V lookup: CDR1 DFQATT, CDR2 SNEGSKA (reference sequence). The CDR3: CSARFRETQYF. CDR3 coding DNA: TGCAGTGCTAGATTCCGAGAGACCCAGTACTTC.